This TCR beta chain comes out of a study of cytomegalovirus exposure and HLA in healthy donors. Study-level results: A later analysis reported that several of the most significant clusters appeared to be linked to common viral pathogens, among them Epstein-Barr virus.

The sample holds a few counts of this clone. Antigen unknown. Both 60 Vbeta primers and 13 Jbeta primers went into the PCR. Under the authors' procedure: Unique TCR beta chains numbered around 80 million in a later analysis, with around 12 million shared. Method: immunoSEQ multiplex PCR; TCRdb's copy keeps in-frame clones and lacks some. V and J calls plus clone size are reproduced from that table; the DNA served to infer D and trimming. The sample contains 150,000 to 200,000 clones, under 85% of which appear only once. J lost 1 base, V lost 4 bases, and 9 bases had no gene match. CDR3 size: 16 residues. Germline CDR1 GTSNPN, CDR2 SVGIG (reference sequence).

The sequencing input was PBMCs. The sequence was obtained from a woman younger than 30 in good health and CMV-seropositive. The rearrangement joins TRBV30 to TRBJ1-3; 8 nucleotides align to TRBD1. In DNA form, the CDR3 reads TGTGCCTGGATTAAGGGGCAGGGGGCATCTGGAAACACCATATATTTT. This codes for CAWIKGQGASGNTIYF.